The sequence of this T cell receptor beta chain was determined in a study of T cell responses to AZD1222 COVID-19 vaccine. Notes on the study in general: Increased Spike-specific TCR breadth and depth were observed after two AZD1222 doses. It was only after the peak T cell response that any repertoires were sampled.

The ends were cut back, 5 bases at V and 2 bases at J, with 10 bases in the middle. This CDR3 is 13 amino acids long. Of note for this clone: Its antigen is not known.

Libraries were prepared by immunoSEQ multiplex PCR; TCRdb keeps only in-frame clonotypes and omits some of them. The sample has roughly 150,000 clones; under 95% are singletons. The rearrangement joins TRBV12-3 or TRBV12-4 to TRBJ2-7; D possibly corresponds to TRBD1 (6 bases). This sequence originates from an adult in good health. The sample was peripheral blood, taken on day 0 of AZD1222 vaccination. The CDR3 spells CASSPGQTYEQYF. As DNA, the CDR3 is TGTGCCAGCAGTCCTGGACAGACCTACGAGCAGTACTTC.